This passage covers 21 T cell receptor beta chains from one sample sequenced in a study of shared clonotypes between healthy human individuals. TCRdb keeps only in-frame clones here, not all; method: immunoSEQ multiplex PCR. The sample records around 500,000 clones, 79% being singletons. Input material: PBMCs. The receptors were gathered from a woman in her forties in good health. Some clones in this sample may be carry-over from other donors' samples.

V usage is TRBV11-2 and J usage is TRBJ2-7; D gene uncertain. V was pared by 1 base and J by 0 bases, with 4 bases between. CDR1 and CDR2 from the germline V gene are SGHAT and FQNNGV. This CDR3 comprises 13 residues. This CDR3 is CASSLGDSYEQYF. Here the CDR3 DNA reads TGTGCCAGCAGCTTAGGCGACTCCTACGAGCAGTACTTC.

This clone was found many times. V gene TRBV21-1 combines with J gene TRBJ2-1; the listed D gene, TRBD2, was not tested against the DNA. TRBV21-1 counts as a pseudogene. The CDR3 is 15 residues long. The CDR3 loop is CASSKLAEPYNEQFF. DNA of the CDR3: TGTGCCAGCAGCAAATTAGCGGAACCCTACAATGAGCAGTTCTTC.

The V call is TRBV4-1, the J call TRBJ2-7, with TRBD2 identical over 10 bases. V shed 4 bases, J shed 6 bases, and the junction held 9 bases outside the gene matches. Per the germline V gene, CDR1 is MGHRA and CDR2 is YSYEKL. The CDR3 sequence is 15 residues long. CDR3 in amino acids: CASSRTSGPPGEQYF. The CDR3 nucleotides are TGCGCCAGCAGCCGGACTAGCGGCCCACCTGGCGAGCAGTACTTC.

The chain has TRBV27 and TRBJ2-5; TRBD2 agrees at 7 bases. The V gene's germline CDR1 is MNHEY and CDR2 SMNVEV (reference sequence). After removal of 0 bases from V and 1 base from J, the junction contained 11 bases not matched to a gene. This CDR3 is built from 18 residues. The CDR3 region has the DNA TGTGCCAGCAGTTTATCCTTCTCTGGCGGGAGCCTCCAAGAGACCCAGTACTTC. Protein sequence: CASSLSFSGGSLQETQYF.

The rearrangement links TRBV29-1 to TRBJ1-5; 7 bases match TRBD1. CDR1 is SQVTM, CDR2 ANQGSEA, per germline. Trimming at V came to 8 bases and at J to 6 bases, leaving 10 bases not matched to a gene. CDR3 length equals 13 residues. CDR3 amino acids: CSPRGAGVQPQHF. In nucleotides, the CDR3 is TGCAGCCCCAGGGGGGCAGGGGTTCAGCCCCAGCATTTT.

V gene TRBV25-1 combines with J gene TRBJ2-5; D remains unclear. The J call may be mistaken, given a closer DNA end match to TRBJ2-7. This CDR3 contains 13 residues. CDR1 and CDR2 (germline): MGHDK, SYGVNS. The CDR3 nucleotides are TGTGCCAGCAGTGAATTAGCCCTCTACGAGCAGTACTTC. This codes for CASSELALYEQYF.

Worth noting for this clone: The sample holds other DNA sequences that translate to the same CDR3. This chain joins TRBV6-1 and TRBJ2-5; tentatively, D is TRBD1 (5 bases). V was trimmed by 5 bases and J by 2 bases, leaving 9 bases between them. The length of the CDR3 is 13 residues. Germline CDR1 MNHNS, CDR2 SASEGT. CDR3 DNA sequence: TGTGCCAGCAGTCTAGACAGACAAGAGACCCAGTACTTC. This sequence encodes CASSLDRQETQYF.

The chain links TRBV20-1 to TRBJ2-1; D unresolved. The CDR3 runs 11 residues. Between the trimmed V and J ends, which lost 5 bases and 8 bases, there was a span of 10 bases. CDR1 is DFQATT, CDR2 SNEGSKA, per germline (reference sequence). The CDR3 DNA reads TGCAGTGCTCATATAGGATATGAGCAGTTCTTC. Encoded protein: CSAHIGYEQFF.

CDR3 protein: CATSRVGSTSGRAVETQYF. CDR3 nucleotide sequence: TGTGCCACCAGCAGAGTAGGGTCGACTAGCGGGAGGGCCGTCGAGACCCAGTACTTC. V is TRBV15 and J is TRBJ2-5, with TRBD2 matching 14 bases. The CDR3 sequence is 19 residues long. The trim removed 1 base at V and 5 bases at J, leaving 12 bases unmatched. CDR1 and CDR2 from the germline V gene are LNHNV and YYDKDF (reference sequence).

The rearrangement links TRBV27 to TRBJ2-1, with 15 positions matching TRBD2. The CDR3 is made up of 15 amino acids. V lost 4 bases to trimming and J lost 8 bases; unmatched junction nucleotides: 3. Germline CDR1 is MNHEY and CDR2 is SMNVEV (reference sequence). The CDR3 loop reads CASSSGTSGRYEQFF. The CDR3 DNA is TGTGCCAGCAGTTCCGGGACTAGCGGGAGGTATGAGCAGTTCTTC.

The V call is TRBV4-3, the J call TRBJ2-1; TRBD1 aligns across 8 bases. Germline CDR1 LGHNA, CDR2 YSLEER. The CDR3 has 16 residues. V gave up 1 base and J gave up 5 bases; unmatched junction bases: 7. The CDR3 coding sequence is TGCGCCAGCAGCCAAGGGGGGGACAGGCCCAACAATGAGCAGTTCTTC. This codes for CASSQGGDRPNNEQFF.

This clone was detected a few times. This chain joins TRBV7-8 and TRBJ2-2; 8 bases match TRBD1. Per the germline V gene, CDR1 is SGHVS and CDR2 is FQNEAQ. Trimming cost V 5 bases and J 5 bases; bases outside gene matches: 7. The CDR3 has 15 residues. CDR3 nucleotides: TGTGCCAGCAGCCCCCAGGGGGCTTCTACCGGGGAGCTGTTTTTT. Translating gives CASSPQGASTGELFF.

This rearrangement joins TRBV7-8 to TRBJ2-1; D possibly matches TRBD1 or TRBD2 (5 bases each). CDR1 is SGHVS, CDR2 FQNEAQ, per germline. There are 14 residues in the CDR3. V was shortened by 1 base and J by 5 bases, with 9 bases between the two germline ends. CDR3 region: CASSLGGPNNEQFF. The CDR3 bases are TGTGCCAGCAGCTTAGGGGGACCAAACAATGAGCAGTTCTTC.

V usage is TRBV7-9 and J usage is TRBJ2-1; TRBD2 aligns across 9 bases. V shed 6 bases and J 6 bases; nucleotides not matched to a gene: 9. The CDR3 totals 15 residues. Germline values: CDR1 SEHNR, CDR2 FQNEAQ (reference sequence). CDR3 sequence reads: CASSSGLAYFNEQFF. DNA of the CDR3: TGTGCCAGCAGTTCCGGACTAGCGTATTTCAATGAGCAGTTCTTC.

This clone was counted between two and nine times. Distinct nucleotide sequences in the sample also encode this CDR3. J is TRBJ2-1 and V is TRBV18; 10 bases match TRBD2. The CDR3 is made up of 14 amino acids. Germline V gives CDR1 KGHSH, CDR2 LQKENI. V was clipped by 2 bases and J by 5 bases; unmatched bases: 0. The CDR3 sequence is CASSPGLADNEQFF. As DNA, the CDR3 is TGTGCCAGCTCACCAGGACTAGCGGACAATGAGCAGTTCTTC.

V gene TRBV30 combines with J gene TRBJ2-3; D is unresolved. The CDR3 loop spans 11 amino acids. V was trimmed by 5 bases and J by 4 bases, leaving 7 bases between them. CDR1 is GTSNPN, CDR2 SVGIG, per germline (reference sequence). CDR3 DNA sequence: TGTGCCTGGCAGAGAGCAGATACGCAGTATTTT. Translated: CAWQRADTQYF.

The V and J genes are TRBV4-1 and TRBJ2-3, with a possible D match to TRBD2 (6 bases). The V gene's germline CDR1 is MGHRA and CDR2 YSYEKL. The CDR3 runs 13 residues. V was clipped by 4 bases and J by 4 bases, with 9 bases between them. CDR3 sequence (DNA): TGCGCCAGCAGCCGGGGACTTGCAGATACGCAGTATTTT. Translating it yields CASSRGLADTQYF.

The chain couples TRBV18 to TRBJ1-1; D gene uncertain. CDR3 size: 13 residues. Germline CDR1 and CDR2: KGHSH and LQKENI. V was cut by 5 bases and J by 1 base, with 8 bases left in between. The CDR3 region is CASSGVENTEAFF. The CDR3 coding sequence is TGTGCCAGCTCAGGGGTAGAGAACACTGAAGCTTTCTTT.

The chain carries TRBV2 and TRBJ1-2; D perhaps matches TRBD1 (6 bases). This CDR3 contains 15 residues. CDR1 is SNHLY, CDR2 FYNNEI, per germline. V was shortened by 6 bases and J by 5 bases, with 19 bases between the two germline ends. CDR3 nucleotides: TGTGCCAGCAGCAAATCCCCCGACAGGATTTATGGCTACACCTTC. Translated: CASSKSPDRIYGYTF.

The rearrangement joins TRBV4-2 to TRBJ2-7; D could derive from TRBD1 or TRBD2 (5 bases each). The CDR3 consists of 15 residues. Germline-derived CDR1 and CDR2 are LGHNA and YNFKEQ. Trimming stripped 1 base from V and 6 bases from J, with 16 bases between. This CDR3 reads CASSQGGRGDREQYF. The CDR3 coding sequence is TGTGCCAGCAGCCAAGGTGGTAGAGGGGATCGCGAGCAGTACTTC.

The rearrangement links TRBV7-7 to TRBJ2-2; D is unclear. V lost 3 bases, J lost 8 bases, and 13 bases lay in between. CDR3 size: 14 residues. CDR1 is SSHAT and CDR2 is FNYEAQ in the germline V gene (reference sequence). The CDR3: CASSFSGSEGELFF. The CDR3 coding sequence is TGTGCCAGCAGCTTTAGTGGCAGCGAGGGGGAGCTGTTTTTT.